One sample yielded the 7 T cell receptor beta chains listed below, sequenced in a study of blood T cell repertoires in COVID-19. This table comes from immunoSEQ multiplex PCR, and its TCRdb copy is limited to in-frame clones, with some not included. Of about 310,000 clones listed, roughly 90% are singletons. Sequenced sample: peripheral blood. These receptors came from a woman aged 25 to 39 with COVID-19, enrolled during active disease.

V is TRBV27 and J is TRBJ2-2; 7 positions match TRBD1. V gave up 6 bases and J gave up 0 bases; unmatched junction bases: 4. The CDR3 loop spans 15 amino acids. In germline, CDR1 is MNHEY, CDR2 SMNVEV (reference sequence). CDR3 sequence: CASRGTAPNTGELFF. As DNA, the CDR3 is TGTGCCAGCAGGGGGACAGCACCGAACACCGGGGAGCTGTTTTTT.

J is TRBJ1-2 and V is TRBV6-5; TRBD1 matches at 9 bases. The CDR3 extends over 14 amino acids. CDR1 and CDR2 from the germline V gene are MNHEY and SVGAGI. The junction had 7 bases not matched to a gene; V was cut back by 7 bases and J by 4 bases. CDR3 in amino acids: CASIRDRDTYGYTF. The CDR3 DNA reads TGTGCCAGCATTAGGGACAGGGATACCTATGGCTACACCTTC.

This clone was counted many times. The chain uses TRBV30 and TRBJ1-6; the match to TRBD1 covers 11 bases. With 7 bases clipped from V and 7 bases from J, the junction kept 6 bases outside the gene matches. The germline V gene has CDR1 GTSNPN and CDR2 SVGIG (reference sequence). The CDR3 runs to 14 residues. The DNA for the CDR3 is TGTGCCTCTACCGGGACAGGGGGGAATTCACCCCTCCACTTT. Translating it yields CASTGTGGNSPLHF.

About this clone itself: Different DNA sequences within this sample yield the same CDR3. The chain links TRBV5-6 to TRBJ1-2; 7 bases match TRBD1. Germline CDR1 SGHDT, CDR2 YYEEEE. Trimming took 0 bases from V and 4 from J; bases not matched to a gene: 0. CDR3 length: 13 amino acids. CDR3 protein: CASSLAGGYGYTF. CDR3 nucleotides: TGTGCCAGCAGCTTGGCAGGGGGCTATGGCTACACCTTC.

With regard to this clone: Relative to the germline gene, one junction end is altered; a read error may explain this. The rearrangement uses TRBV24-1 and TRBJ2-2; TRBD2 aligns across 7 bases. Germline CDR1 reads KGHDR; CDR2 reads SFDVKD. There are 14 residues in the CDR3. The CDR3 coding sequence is TGTGCCACCATCATAGGGTTGTTGGAGCGGGGAGCTGTTTTT. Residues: CATIIGLLERGAVF.

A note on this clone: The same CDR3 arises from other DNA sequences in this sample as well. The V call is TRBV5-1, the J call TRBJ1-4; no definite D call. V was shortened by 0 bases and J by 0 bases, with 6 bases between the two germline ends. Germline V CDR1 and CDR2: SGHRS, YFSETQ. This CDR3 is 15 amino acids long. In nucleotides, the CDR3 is TGCGCCAGCAGCTTGGCCGGGGCAACTAATGAAAAACTGTTTTTT. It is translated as CASSLAGATNEKLFF.

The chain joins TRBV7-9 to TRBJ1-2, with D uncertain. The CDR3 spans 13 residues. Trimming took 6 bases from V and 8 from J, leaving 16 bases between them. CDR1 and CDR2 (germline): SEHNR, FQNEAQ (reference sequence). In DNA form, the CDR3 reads TGTGCCAGCAGACAGAGGGAGTTAGGGGGCTACACCTTC. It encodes CASRQRELGGYTF.